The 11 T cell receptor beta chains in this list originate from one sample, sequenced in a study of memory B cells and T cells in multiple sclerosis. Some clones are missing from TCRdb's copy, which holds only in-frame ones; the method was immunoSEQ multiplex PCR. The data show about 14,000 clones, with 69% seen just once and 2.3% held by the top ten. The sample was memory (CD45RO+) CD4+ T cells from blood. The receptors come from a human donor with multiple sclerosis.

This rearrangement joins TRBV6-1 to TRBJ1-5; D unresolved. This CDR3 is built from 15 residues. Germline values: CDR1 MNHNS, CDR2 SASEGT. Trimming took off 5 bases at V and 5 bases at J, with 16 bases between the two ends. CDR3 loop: CASSLLRSADQPQHF. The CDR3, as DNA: TGTGCCAGCAGTCTCTTAAGGTCGGCGGATCAGCCCCAGCATTTT.

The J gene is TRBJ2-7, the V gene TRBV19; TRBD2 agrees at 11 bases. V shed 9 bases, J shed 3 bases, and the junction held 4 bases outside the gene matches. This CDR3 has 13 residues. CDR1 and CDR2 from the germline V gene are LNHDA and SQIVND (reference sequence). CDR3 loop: CARGLAAIYEQYF. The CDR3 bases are TGTGCCAGGGGACTAGCGGCTATCTACGAGCAGTACTTC. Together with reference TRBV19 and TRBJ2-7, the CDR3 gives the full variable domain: DGGITQSPKYLFRKEGQNVTLSCEQNLNHDAMYWYRQDPGQGLRLIYYSQIVNDFQKGDIAEGYSVSREKKESFPLTVTSAQKNPTAFYLCARGLAAIYEQYFGPGTRLTVT.

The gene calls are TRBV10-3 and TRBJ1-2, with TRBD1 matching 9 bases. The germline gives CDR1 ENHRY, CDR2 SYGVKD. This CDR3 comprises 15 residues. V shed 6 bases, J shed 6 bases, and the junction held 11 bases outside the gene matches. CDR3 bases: TGTGCCATCAGGGATGACAGGGGGGAAACTGATGGCTACACCTTC. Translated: CAIRDDRGETDGYTF.

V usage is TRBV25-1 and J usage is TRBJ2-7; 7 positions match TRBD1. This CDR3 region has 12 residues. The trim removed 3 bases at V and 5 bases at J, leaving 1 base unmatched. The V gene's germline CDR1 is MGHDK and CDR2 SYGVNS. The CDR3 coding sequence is TGTGCCAGCAGTGAGCAGGGGGACGAGCAGTACTTC. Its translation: CASSEQGDEQYF.

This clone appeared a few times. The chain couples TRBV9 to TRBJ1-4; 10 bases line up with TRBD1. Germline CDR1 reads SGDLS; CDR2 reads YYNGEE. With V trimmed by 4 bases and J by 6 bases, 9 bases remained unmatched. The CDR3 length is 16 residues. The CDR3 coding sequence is TGTGCCAGCAGCCCTCGGGACAGGGGCCGGGATGAAAAACTGTTTTTT. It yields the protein CASSPRDRGRDEKLFF.

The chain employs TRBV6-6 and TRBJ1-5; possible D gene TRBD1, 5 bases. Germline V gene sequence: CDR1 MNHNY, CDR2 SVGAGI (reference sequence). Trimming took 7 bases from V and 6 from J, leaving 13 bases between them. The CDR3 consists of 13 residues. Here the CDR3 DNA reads TGTGCCAGCACTCCCCAGGGCAGTCAGCCCCAGCATTTT. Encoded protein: CASTPQGSQPQHF.

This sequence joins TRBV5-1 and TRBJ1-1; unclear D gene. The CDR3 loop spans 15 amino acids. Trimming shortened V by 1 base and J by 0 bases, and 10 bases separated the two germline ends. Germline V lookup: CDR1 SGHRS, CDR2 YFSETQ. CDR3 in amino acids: CASSLNVGLNTEAFF. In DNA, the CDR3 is TGCGCCAGCAGCTTGAACGTGGGCCTGAACACTGAAGCTTTCTTT.

The CDR3 DNA reads as TGTGCCGGGCGGGACAGGGGGAACGAGCAGTACTTC. Translating gives CAGRDRGNEQYF. The gene calls are TRBV6-1 and TRBJ2-7, with 11 bases aligning to TRBD1. The length of the CDR3 is 12 residues. Germline V gives CDR1 MNHNS, CDR2 SASEGT. With 11 bases clipped from V and 5 bases from J, the junction kept 5 bases outside the gene matches.

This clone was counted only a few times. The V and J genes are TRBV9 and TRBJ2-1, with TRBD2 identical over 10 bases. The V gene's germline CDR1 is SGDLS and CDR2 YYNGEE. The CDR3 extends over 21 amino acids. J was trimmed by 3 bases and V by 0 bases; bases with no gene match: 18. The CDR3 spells CASSVGQPGGGGLANYNEQFF. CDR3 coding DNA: TGTGCCAGCAGCGTAGGACAACCCGGTGGGGGGGGACTAGCGAACTACAATGAGCAGTTCTTC.

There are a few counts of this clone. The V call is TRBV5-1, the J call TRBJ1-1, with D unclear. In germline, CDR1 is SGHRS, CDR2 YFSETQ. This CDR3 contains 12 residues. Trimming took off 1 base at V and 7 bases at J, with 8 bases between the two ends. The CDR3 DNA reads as TGCGCCAGCAGCTTGATCGCAGGTGAAGCTTTCTTT. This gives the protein CASSLIAGEAFF.

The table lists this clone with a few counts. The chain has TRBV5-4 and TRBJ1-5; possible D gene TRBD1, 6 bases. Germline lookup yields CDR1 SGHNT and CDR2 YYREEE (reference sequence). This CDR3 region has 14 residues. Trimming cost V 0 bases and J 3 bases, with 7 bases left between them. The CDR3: CASSLAGDNQPQHF. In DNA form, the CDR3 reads TGTGCCAGCAGCTTGGCAGGGGACAATCAGCCCCAGCATTTT.